Presented here are 31 T cell receptor beta chains from one specimen sequenced in a study of control samples from healthy donors and cancer patients. TCRdb's table, derived via immunoSEQ multiplex PCR, lists solely in-frame clones and lacks some. This sample carries about 140,000 clones, roughly 89% of them seen once, and the ten largest clones take 5.5% to 9%. Sample: blood. All receptors derive from a man aged 18 to 30 in good health.

The DNA of the CDR3 is TGTGCCACCAGCAGGACCGACGAGGGTGGCACAGATACGCAGTATTTT. The encoded protein is CATSRTDEGGTDTQYF. The chain recombines TRBV15 with TRBJ2-3; D possibly corresponds to TRBD2 (5 bases). There are 16 residues in the CDR3. Trimming removed 3 bases at V and 1 base at J, with 14 bases between. From germline, CDR1 is LNHNV and CDR2 YYDKDF (reference sequence).

The chain has TRBV7-2 and TRBJ2-5; no definite D call. V lost 5 bases, J lost 5 bases, and 15 bases lay in between. The CDR3 length is 14 residues. CDR1 is SGHTA, CDR2 FQGNSA, per germline. This chain's CDR3 is CASSKGNSPETQYF. The DNA for the CDR3 is TGTGCCAGCAGCAAAGGGAACTCCCCGGAGACCCAGTACTTC. Full variable domain (missing parts from reference TRBV7-2 and TRBJ2-5): GAGVSQSPSNKVTEKGKDVELRCDPISGHTALYWYRQSLGQGLEFLIYFQGNSAPDKSGLPSDRFSAERTGGSVSTLTIQRTQQEDSAVYLCASSKGNSPETQYFGPGTRLLVL.

This clone appeared a few times. This chain uses TRBV7-8 with TRBJ1-2; a weak D match, TRBD1 (5 bases). This CDR3 contains 17 residues. Trimming shortened V by 1 base and J by 4 bases, and 19 bases separated the two germline ends. CDR1 is SGHVS and CDR2 is FQNEAQ in the germline V gene. The CDR3 here is CASSLDGGAGYGYGYTF. Written as DNA, the CDR3 is TGTGCCAGCAGCTTAGATGGAGGGGCTGGGTACGGCTATGGCTACACCTTC.

The V and J genes are TRBV27 and TRBJ2-5; TRBD2 agrees at 7 bases. The CDR3 extends over 13 amino acids. Germline CDR1 MNHEY, CDR2 SMNVEV (reference sequence). The junction had 0 bases not matched to a gene; V was cut back by 4 bases and J by 1 base. The CDR3 DNA is TGTGCCAGCAGTTGGGGGGGCCAAGAGACCCAGTACTTC. It specifies CASSWGGQETQYF.

The chain couples TRBV12-3 or TRBV12-4 to TRBJ1-1; 7 nucleotides align to TRBD1. V trimming: 5 bases; J trimming: 8 bases; junction bases outside the gene matches: 8. The CDR3 totals 13 residues. The CDR3 DNA reads TGTGCCAGCAGTGGAAAGACAGGGTGGGAAGCTTTCTTT. Protein product: CASSGKTGWEAFF.

This chain connects TRBV19 to TRBJ2-1, with a possible D match to TRBD1 (5 bases). V was shortened by 7 bases and J by 1 base, with 11 bases between the two germline ends. The CDR3 covers 14 residues. Germline CDR1 LNHDA, CDR2 SQIVND (reference sequence). The CDR3 is CASTQRQSYNEQFF. The CDR3 DNA reads as TGTGCCAGTACCCAGCGACAGTCCTACAATGAGCAGTTCTTC.

The gene calls are TRBV19 and TRBJ2-7; tentatively, D is TRBD1 (5 bases). The CDR3 loop spans 13 amino acids. Germline assignment: CDR1 LNHDA and CDR2 SQIVND (reference sequence). The ends were cut back, 5 bases at V and 3 bases at J, with 11 bases in the middle. As DNA, the CDR3 is TGTGCCAGTAGTTACGGACAAAACTACGAGCAGTACTTC. Encoded protein: CASSYGQNYEQYF.

As concerns this clone: At the DNA level, this CDR3 is encoded by other sequences in the same sample as well. The gene calls are TRBV7-9 and TRBJ2-7; 10 bases line up with TRBD1. V lost 4 bases, J lost 4 bases, and 7 bases stayed unmatched. There are 15 residues in the CDR3. Per germline, CDR1 SEHNR and CDR2 FQNEAQ (reference sequence). CDR3 nucleotide sequence: TGTGCCAGCAGCTCTCCCCGGGACAGGGGTTACGAGCAGTACTTC. Protein sequence: CASSSPRDRGYEQYF. The entire variable domain, with the rest obtained from reference TRBV7-9 and TRBJ2-7, is as follows: DTGVSQNPRHKITKRGQNVTFRCDPISEHNRLYWYRQTLGQGPEFLTYFQNEAQLEKSRLLSDRFSAERPKGSFSTLEIQRTEQGDSAMYLCASSSPRDRGYEQYFGPGTRLTVT.

The chain has TRBV27 and TRBJ1-2; TRBD1 agrees at 7 bases. Germline values: CDR1 MNHEY, CDR2 SMNVEV (reference sequence). The V segment lost 5 bases and the J segment 8 bases; nucleotides outside the gene matches: 5. The CDR3 has 12 amino acids. For the CDR3, the DNA is TGTGCCAGCAGTCGGTCGACAGGGGGCTACACCTTC. This translates into CASSRSTGGYTF.

This clone has just a few counts. The chain recombines TRBV6-4 with TRBJ1-2; TRBD1 might be the D (5 bases). Trimming pared 3 bases from V and 0 bases from J, leaving 11 bases between. The germline V gene encodes CDR1 MRHNA and CDR2 SNTAGT. There are 15 residues in the CDR3. CDR3 DNA sequence: TGTGCCAGCAGTGAAGGGACCCAAGCTAACTATGGCTACACCTTC. Residues: CASSEGTQANYGYTF.

The rearrangement uses TRBV18 and TRBJ2-3; no reliable D call. The CDR3 extends over 14 amino acids. The germline CDR1 and CDR2 sequences are KGHSH and LQKENI. The ends were cut back, 6 bases at V and 0 bases at J, with 10 bases in the middle. CDR3 coding DNA: TGTGCCAGCTCCTCCCAGTCTAGCACAGATACGCAGTATTTT. Translation gives CASSSQSSTDTQYF.

The rearrangement joins TRBV25-1 to TRBJ1-4; D gene ambiguous. Per germline, CDR1 MGHDK and CDR2 SYGVNS. The CDR3 length is 14 residues. Deletions cut 4 bases from V and 0 bases from J, with 6 bases between. CDR3 DNA sequence: TGTGCCAGCAGTGCGGCTGCAACTAATGAAAAACTGTTTTTT. Translated, it gives CASSAAATNEKLFF.

This chain connects TRBV5-4 to TRBJ2-1; no reliable D call. Trimming removed 0 bases at V and 4 bases at J, with 8 bases between. The CDR3 runs to 14 residues. CDR1 SGHNT and CDR2 YYREEE come from the germline V gene (reference sequence). The CDR3 DNA follows: TGTGCCAGCAGCTTGGCGGCACCTTACAATGAGCAGTTCTTC. As protein: CASSLAAPYNEQFF.

The chain joins TRBV20-1 to TRBJ1-1; the match to TRBD1 covers 7 bases. This CDR3 contains 11 residues. Germline CDR1 and CDR2: DFQATT and SNEGSKA (reference sequence). V shed 6 bases, J shed 3 bases, and the junction held 1 base outside the gene matches. The CDR3 protein is CSADRDTEAFF. The DNA of the CDR3 is TGCAGTGCCGACAGGGACACTGAAGCTTTCTTT.

V usage is TRBV6-2 or TRBV6-3 and J usage is TRBJ2-3; the D call may be TRBD1 or TRBD2 (5 bases each). The germline gives CDR1 MNHEY, CDR2 SVGEGT. CDR3 length: 15 amino acids. The germline V and J ends were trimmed by 5 bases and 3 bases, with 15 bases remaining between them. CDR3 residues: CASSQGRAPTDTQYF. The CDR3 coding sequence is TGTGCCAGCAGTCAGGGACGGGCTCCGACAGATACGCAGTATTTT.

The chain has TRBV2 and TRBJ2-3; TRBD2 matches 12 bases. After removal of 5 bases from V and 1 base from J, the junction contained 4 bases not matched to a gene. The CDR3 has 16 residues. Germline V CDR1 and CDR2: SNHLY, FYNNEI. CDR3 amino acids: CASSQRTSGGTDTQYF. The CDR3 bases are TGTGCCAGCAGTCAGAGGACTAGCGGGGGCACAGATACGCAGTATTTT.

The J gene is TRBJ1-2, the V gene TRBV2; 9 positions agree with TRBD1. CDR3 length equals 17 residues. CDR1 and CDR2 from the germline V gene are SNHLY and FYNNEI. V lost 2 bases to trimming and J lost 0 bases; unmatched junction nucleotides: 7. CDR3 in DNA: TGTGCCAGCAGTGAACAAGGGACAGGGTGGTCTAACTATGGCTACACCTTC. Translated: CASSEQGTGWSNYGYTF.

The gene calls are TRBV12-3 or TRBV12-4 and TRBJ2-5, with D uncertain. V was trimmed by 5 bases and J by 4 bases, leaving 8 bases between them. The CDR3 length is 12 residues. Written as DNA, the CDR3 is TGTGCCAGCAGTGCGGTACGAGAGACCCAGTACTTC. It translates to CASSAVRETQYF.

This chain joins TRBV3-1 (or the pseudogene TRBV3-2) and TRBJ1-2, with a weak D call TRBD1 (5 bases). V was trimmed by 1 base and J by 4 bases, leaving 10 bases between them. There are 14 residues in the CDR3. Germline values: CDR1 LGHDT, CDR2 YNNKEL (reference sequence). This CDR3 reads CASSQGGDGYGYTF. In nucleotides, the CDR3 is TGTGCCAGCAGCCAAGGGGGGGACGGCTATGGCTACACCTTC.

The rearrangement joins TRBV15 to TRBJ1-1; tentative D call: TRBD1 (5 bases). The CDR3 covers 14 residues. Deletions cut 0 bases from V and 11 bases from J, with 16 bases between. Germline CDR1 LNHNV, CDR2 YYDKDF (reference sequence). The CDR3: CATSRDFGALEAFF. The CDR3 bases are TGTGCCACCAGCAGAGATTTCGGGGCCCTGGAGGCTTTCTTT.

About this clone itself: The sample carries other DNA sequences with the same CDR3. The CDR3, as DNA: TGTGCCAGCAGTTATGGGGGTACTGAAGCTTTCTTT. It is translated as CASSYGGTEAFF. The rearrangement links TRBV6-5 to TRBJ1-1; weak D call: TRBD1 (5 bases). Trimming pared 3 bases from V and 5 bases from J, leaving 7 bases between. CDR1 and CDR2 from the germline V gene are MNHEY and SVGAGI. This CDR3 comprises 12 residues.

The J gene is TRBJ1-2, the V gene TRBV28; 8 positions match TRBD1. The CDR3 has 12 residues. With V trimmed by 6 bases and J by 8 bases, 5 bases remained unmatched. Germline lookup yields CDR1 MDHEN and CDR2 SYDVKM. The CDR3 loop is CASRTGAQGYTF. The CDR3 bases are TGTGCCAGCAGGACAGGGGCGCAGGGCTACACCTTC.

The chain carries TRBV2 and TRBJ1-2; 7 nucleotides match TRBD1. V shed 7 bases and J 10 bases; nucleotides not matched to a gene: 12. This CDR3 region has 13 residues. The germline V gene has CDR1 SNHLY and CDR2 FYNNEI. The CDR3 DNA reads as TGTGCCAGCACCAAGGGGGCAGTCTCAGACTACACCTTC. It encodes CASTKGAVSDYTF.

The chain recombines TRBV11-2 with TRBJ2-7; 7 bases are shared with TRBD1. The CDR3 contains 16 residues. V was clipped by 1 base and J by 4 bases; unmatched bases: 10. Per the germline V gene, CDR1 is SGHAT and CDR2 is FQNNGV. The CDR3 DNA reads as TGTGCCAGCAGCTTAGCACAGGGGCCTGGAGATTACGAGCAGTACTTC. It yields the protein CASSLAQGPGDYEQYF. Full variable domain (outside the CDR3, taken from reference TRBV11-2 and TRBJ2-7): EAGVAQSPRYKIIEKRQSVAFWCNPISGHATLYWYQQILGQGPKLLIQFQNNGVVDDSQLPKDRFSAERLKGVDSTLKIQPAKLEDSAVYLCASSLAQGPGDYEQYFGPGTRLTVT.

The chain uses TRBV19 and TRBJ2-3; 8 bases map to TRBD2. The CDR3 runs 15 residues. Trimming at V came to 6 bases and at J to 0 bases, leaving 5 bases not matched to a gene. CDR1 and CDR2 from the germline V gene are LNHDA and SQIVND (reference sequence). CDR3 sequence reads: CASSQLAASTDTQYF. For the CDR3, the DNA is TGTGCCAGTAGCCAACTAGCGGCGAGCACAGATACGCAGTATTTT.

The chain uses TRBV3-1 (or the pseudogene TRBV3-2) and TRBJ2-3; 8 positions match TRBD2. The CDR3 sequence is 16 residues long. Germline V gene data show CDR1 as LGHDT and CDR2 as YNNKEL (reference sequence). The V gene end was trimmed by 0 bases and the J gene end by 2 bases; junction bases not matched to a gene: 4. CDR3 DNA sequence: TGTGCCAGCAGCCAAGATTTGCGGGGGGCCACAGATACGCAGTATTTT. This encodes CASSQDLRGATDTQYF.

V and J are TRBV10-3 and TRBJ2-2, with D tentatively TRBD1 (5 bases). This CDR3 is built from 13 residues. Germline V gene sequence: CDR1 ENHRY, CDR2 SYGVKD. The germline V and J ends were trimmed by 8 bases and 2 bases, with 9 bases remaining between them. Here the CDR3 DNA reads TGTGCCATCGAGACAGAAAACACCGGGGAGCTGTTTTTT. Its translation: CAIETENTGELFF.

V and J are TRBV5-5 and TRBJ2-6, with 7 nucleotides matching TRBD1. The germline V gene has CDR1 SGHKS and CDR2 YYEKEE (reference sequence). This CDR3 is 17 amino acids long. V shed 3 bases, J shed 0 bases, and the junction held 6 bases outside the gene matches. CDR3 sequence: CASSSATGNSGANVLTF. The DNA for the CDR3 is TGTGCCAGCAGCTCGGCGACAGGGAACTCTGGGGCCAACGTCCTGACTTTC.

The rearrangement joins TRBV15 to TRBJ1-1; D remains unclear. This CDR3 is built from 15 residues. Germline CDR1 reads LNHNV; CDR2 reads YYDKDF (reference sequence). V was clipped by 0 bases and J by 5 bases, with 13 bases between them. This CDR3 reads CATSREYMGVTEAFF. CDR3 in DNA: TGTGCCACCAGCAGAGAGTATATGGGCGTGACTGAAGCTTTCTTT.

The rearrangement joins TRBV29-1 to TRBJ1-2; D might be TRBD1 (5 bases). CDR1 is SQVTM, CDR2 ANQGSEA, per germline. V was pared by 7 bases and J by 8 bases, with 23 bases between. The CDR3 is 14 residues long. The CDR3 DNA sequence: TGCAGCGCTCCAGGTGGCCCCGGGACTCAAGGCTACACCTTC. Residues: CSAPGGPGTQGYTF.

This chain links TRBV19 with TRBJ1-1; no definite D call. Trimming took 8 bases from V and 1 from J, leaving 23 bases between them. The CDR3 runs 17 residues. In germline, CDR1 is LNHDA, CDR2 SQIVND (reference sequence). The CDR3 DNA sequence: TGTGCCAGTTCCGGATACTCCAAGGCAGGCCCGAACACTGAAGCTTTCTTT. This gives the protein CASSGYSKAGPNTEAFF.